The clone carrying this T cell receptor beta chain occurred a few times. The sample originates from a study of blood T cells in healthy people across ages. A second about 6 to 12 cycle PCR used barcoded and J-beta primers. A single record per CDR3 protein comes from TCRdb applying MiXCR to the 5' RACE reads. Here the sample spans more than 800,000 distinct CDR3 sequences, about 30% being singletons. V lost 1 base to trimming and J lost 1 base; unmatched junction nucleotides: 10. The CDR3 length is 17 residues. The germline V gene has CDR1 DFQATT and CDR2 SNEGSKA (reference sequence). Every sample gave at least 5 micrograms of total RNA when it was extracted.

The chain joins TRBV20-1 to TRBJ2-5; TRBD2 matches at 9 bases. The clonotype comes from a woman older than 75 in good health. Sequences were obtained from blood. The CDR3 protein is CSARGLAGLLPQETQYF. The CDR3 region has the DNA TGCAGTGCTAGAGGGCTAGCGGGATTGCTGCCCCAAGAGACCCAGTACTTC.